The 27 T cell receptor beta chains in this list originate from one sample, sequenced in a study of T-cell memory formation after mild COVID-19. TCRdb recomputed calls from the 5' RACE reads with MiXCR, one row per CDR3 protein. The repertoire holds roughly 250,000 distinct CDR3 sequences, with 16% as singletons. The sequenced sample consisted of PBMCs or a T cell subset sorted from them (not recorded which). The receptors stem from a man between 18 and 35 years old who had mild COVID-19 (a few samples of this study predate the infection). Cell type and time point are not known.

This clonotype came up many times. The V gene is TRBV5-1, the J gene TRBJ2-4, with no clear D. The V end was cut by 7 bases, the J end by 0 bases, with 14 bases between. Germline lookup yields CDR1 SGHRS and CDR2 YFSETQ. The CDR3 is 15 residues long. CDR3 region: CASRWATLAKNIQYF. Here the CDR3 DNA reads TGCGCCAGCCGGTGGGCGACGCTAGCCAAAAACATTCAGTACTTC.

The rearrangement links TRBV12-5 to TRBJ2-4; 8 bases are a match to TRBD1. J lost 5 bases, V lost 6 bases, and 6 bases had no gene match. Germline assignment: CDR1 LGHNT and CDR2 FRNRAP. This CDR3 has 14 residues. The CDR3 is CASGLTGAENIQYF. CDR3 bases: TGTGCTAGTGGCCTGACAGGGGCAGAAAACATTCAGTACTTC.

The chain joins TRBV5-1 to TRBJ2-5; D not resolved. Germline values: CDR1 SGHRS, CDR2 YFSETQ. CDR3 length: 15 amino acids. V lost 0 bases and J lost 4, with 13 bases in between. DNA for the CDR3: TGCGCCAGCAGCTTGGCTCCTCAAAACCGAGAGACCCAGTACTTC. This encodes CASSLAPQNRETQYF.

The sample holds a few counts of this clonotype. The chain is built from TRBV7-2 and TRBJ1-6, with TRBD1 as a possible D gene (5 bases). This CDR3 has 16 amino acids. Germline V gene lookup returns CDR1 SGHTA and CDR2 FQGNSA. Trimming stripped 1 base from V and 3 bases from J, with 10 bases between. The CDR3 reads CASSLGQGYYNSPLHF. The CDR3 coding sequence is TGTGCCAGCAGCTTAGGGCAGGGTTACTATAATTCACCCCTCCACTTT.

V gene TRBV5-1 combines with J gene TRBJ1-2; TRBD1 might be the D (6 bases). V was cut by 0 bases and J by 4 bases, with 10 bases left in between. Germline V gene data show CDR1 as SGHRS and CDR2 as YFSETQ. The CDR3 loop spans 14 amino acids. CDR3 DNA sequence: TGCGCCAGCAGCTTGGTTCTAGGGGGCTATGGCTACACCTTC. Its protein is CASSLVLGGYGYTF.

The chain joins TRBV3-1 to TRBJ1-6; D unclear. The V end was cut by 0 bases, the J end by 13 bases, with 10 bases between. CDR3 size: 13 residues. In germline, CDR1 is LGHDT, CDR2 YNNKEL (reference sequence). This CDR3 is CASSQEEEAPLHF. In nucleotides, the CDR3 is TGTGCCAGCAGCCAAGAAGAGGAAGCGCCCCTCCACTTT. Using reference TRBV3-1 and TRBJ1-6 for the parts outside the CDR3, the full variable domain is DTAVSQTPKYLVTQMGNDKSIKCEQNLGHDTMYWYKQDSKKFLKIMFSYNNKELIINETVPNRFSPKSPDKAHLNLHINSLELGDSAVYFCASSQEEEAPLHFGNGTRLTVT.

This clonotype was recorded many times. This sequence joins TRBV5-1 and TRBJ2-3; D tentatively fits TRBD1 or TRBD2 (5 bases each). This CDR3 has 15 residues. CDR1 is SGHRS, CDR2 YFSETQ, per germline. Trimming pared 3 bases from V and 2 bases from J, leaving 13 bases between. The CDR3 loop is CASSWTSGTTDTQYF. CDR3 bases: TGCGCCAGCAGCTGGACCTCCGGGACCACAGATACGCAGTATTTT.

V gene TRBV9 combines with J gene TRBJ1-2; 7 nucleotides agree with TRBD1. CDR1 is SGDLS and CDR2 is YYNGEE in the germline V gene. The length of the CDR3 is 13 residues. J lost 5 bases, V lost 0 bases, and 1 base had no gene match. The CDR3 DNA reads TGTGCCAGCAGCGTAGCCAGGGGGTATGGCTACACCTTC. Encoded protein: CASSVARGYGYTF.

V gene TRBV6-5 combines with J gene TRBJ1-2, with TRBD1 identical over 7 bases. This CDR3 has 14 amino acids. V lost 6 bases to trimming and J lost 4 bases; unmatched junction nucleotides: 8. CDR1 is MNHEY, CDR2 SVGAGI, per germline. CDR3 nucleotides: TGTGCCAGCAGCTACAGGGGTAGCGGCTATGGCTACACCTTC. Its protein product is CASSYRGSGYGYTF.

This clonotype has ten or more counts. The chain employs TRBV5-4 and TRBJ1-1; TRBD1 is a possible D gene (5 bases). This CDR3 is built from 17 residues. Per the germline V gene, CDR1 is SGHNT and CDR2 is YYREEE (reference sequence). Deletions cut 4 bases from V and 0 bases from J, with 19 bases between. The CDR3 here is CASSPDPDSLMNTEAFF. The CDR3 DNA follows: TGTGCCAGCAGCCCCGATCCAGACAGTCTGATGAACACTGAAGCTTTCTTT.

This clonotype was detected only a few times. The rearrangement joins TRBV12-3 or TRBV12-4 to TRBJ2-1, with 11 nucleotides matching TRBD2. Trimming took 10 bases from V and 4 from J; bases not matched to a gene: 9. This CDR3 has 15 amino acids. The CDR3 DNA reads as TGTGCCATCCTACGATCTAGCGGGGGGTACAATGAGCAGTTCTTC. It codes for CAILRSSGGYNEQFF.

The CDR3 protein is CASSQFENNSPLHF. The CDR3 nucleotides are TGTGCCAGCAGCCAATTCGAAAATAATTCACCCCTCCACTTT. V and J are TRBV3-1 and TRBJ1-6; D is unclear. The CDR3 is 14 amino acids. The germline V and J ends were trimmed by 2 bases and 5 bases, with 7 bases remaining between them. The germline V gene has CDR1 LGHDT and CDR2 YNNKEL (reference sequence).

This clonotype was detected a few times. The V call is TRBV5-1, the J call TRBJ2-3; 14 nucleotides align to TRBD2. The CDR3 covers 15 residues. The germline gives CDR1 SGHRS, CDR2 YFSETQ. V shed 4 bases and J 5 bases; nucleotides not matched to a gene: 3. This CDR3 reads CASSDGLAGGDTQYF. CDR3 nucleotides: TGCGCCAGCAGCGACGGACTAGCGGGGGGAGATACGCAGTATTTT.

This clonotype has only a few counts. The chain has TRBV11-2 and TRBJ2-3; D is possibly TRBD1 (6 bases). Germline loops: CDR1 SGHAT, CDR2 FQNNGV. V lost 4 bases to trimming and J lost 5 bases, with 10 bases between them. The CDR3 runs to 13 residues. For the CDR3, the DNA is TGTGCCAGCAGCTGGGGGCTTGGAGATACGCAGTATTTT. Translation: CASSWGLGDTQYF.

This chain links TRBV5-1 with TRBJ2-2, with D perhaps TRBD1 (6 bases). This CDR3 is built from 14 residues. Trimming cost V 3 bases and J 5 bases, with 11 bases left between them. Germline lookup yields CDR1 SGHRS and CDR2 YFSETQ. The chain's CDR3 is CASSWTERTGELFF. The CDR3 nucleotides read TGCGCCAGCAGCTGGACAGAAAGAACCGGGGAGCTGTTTTTT.

This clonotype was seen more than once but under ten times. The rearrangement links TRBV24-1 to TRBJ2-3; 8 bases are a match to TRBD1. This CDR3 comprises 14 residues. CDR1 is KGHDR and CDR2 is SFDVKD in the germline V gene. After removal of 3 bases from V and 4 bases from J, the junction contained 2 bases not matched to a gene. The CDR3 region is CATSDPQGADTQYF. Here the CDR3 DNA reads TGTGCCACCAGTGATCCACAGGGGGCAGATACGCAGTATTTT.

This clonotype was found many times. The chain recombines TRBV5-4 with TRBJ2-7, with TRBD2 matching over 13 bases. The junction had 15 bases not matched to a gene; V was cut back by 4 bases and J by 5 bases. The CDR3 is 18 amino acids. Germline V CDR1 and CDR2: SGHNT, YYREEE (reference sequence). The CDR3: CASSPGSLAGGTPDEQYF. CDR3 sequence (DNA): TGTGCCAGCAGCCCAGGCTCACTAGCGGGGGGGACCCCCGACGAGCAGTACTTC.

This sequence joins TRBV7-9 and TRBJ1-1, with D perhaps matching TRBD1 (6 bases). CDR3 length: 13 amino acids. Germline CDR1 reads SEHNR; CDR2 reads FQNEAQ (reference sequence). Trimming left V 5 bases short and J 8 bases short, with 15 bases between. The DNA of the CDR3 is TGTGCCAGCAGCCCCGCGACAGGCACCGAAGCTTTCTTT. The encoded protein is CASSPATGTEAFF.

The chain recombines TRBV6-1 with TRBJ1-6, with 7 positions matching TRBD1. The CDR3 loop spans 13 amino acids. Trimming removed 8 bases from V and 10 bases from J; junction bases left unmatched: 8. The germline V gene encodes CDR1 MNHNS and CDR2 SASEGT. Here the CDR3 DNA reads TGTGCCAGCGCTTCAGGGGGGGTGTCACCCCTCCACTTT. Its protein is CASASGGVSPLHF.

V and J are TRBV7-2 and TRBJ1-1; TRBD1 is a possible D gene (5 bases). The germline V gene has CDR1 SGHTA and CDR2 FQGNSA. This CDR3 spans 15 amino acids. The V and J ends lost 1 base and 1 base respectively, with 10 bases between them. The CDR3 DNA reads TGTGCCAGCAGCTTAGGGTACAGGCCGAACACTGAAGCTTTCTTT. Translation gives CASSLGYRPNTEAFF.

Only a few counts were recorded for this clonotype. The junction departs from the called germline gene at one end, perhaps through a read error. The J gene is TRBJ2-1, the V gene TRBV4-3; a weak D match, TRBD2 (6 bases). CDR1 and CDR2 from the germline V gene are LGHNA and YSLEER. The CDR3 totals 13 residues. This CDR3 is CASSLSRRGTLAF. The CDR3 DNA reads as TGCGCCAGCAGCCTCTCCAGGCGGGGCACGCTCGCCTTC.

The chain links TRBV19 to TRBJ2-4; D assignment may be TRBD1 or TRBD2 (5 bases each). The V end lost 0 bases, the J end lost 8 bases, and 8 bases lay between the germline ends. The CDR3 is made up of 13 amino acids. The germline V gene encodes CDR1 LNHDA and CDR2 SQIVND (reference sequence). The CDR3 reads CASSIEEGYIQYF. In DNA, the CDR3 is TGTGCCAGTAGTATAGAAGAGGGGTACATTCAGTACTTC.

This rearrangement joins TRBV5-1 to TRBJ2-1, with 8 positions matching TRBD2. With 3 bases clipped from V and 1 base from J, the junction kept 9 bases outside the gene matches. Per germline, CDR1 SGHRS and CDR2 YFSETQ. The length of the CDR3 is 17 residues. The CDR3 DNA sequence: TGCGCCAGCAGCTCCGCCACCGGCGGGGGGTCCTACAATGAGCAGTTCTTC. It translates to CASSSATGGGSYNEQFF.

The genes are TRBV3-1 and TRBJ2-2; no firm D call. The CDR3 spans 13 residues. From germline, CDR1 is LGHDT and CDR2 YNNKEL (reference sequence). Between the trimmed V and J ends, which lost 1 base and 6 bases, there was a span of 6 bases. The CDR3 region is CASSQGQSGELFF. CDR3 bases: TGTGCCAGCAGCCAAGGCCAGTCCGGGGAGCTGTTTTTT. Looking up the rest from reference TRBV3-1 and TRBJ2-2 gives the full variable domain: DTAVSQTPKYLVTQMGNDKSIKCEQNLGHDTMYWYKQDSKKFLKIMFSYNNKELIINETVPNRFSPKSPDKAHLNLHINSLELGDSAVYFCASSQGQSGELFFGEGSRLTVL.

This clonotype was picked up many times. The V gene is TRBV12-3 or TRBV12-4, the J gene TRBJ2-2, with 8 bases matching TRBD2. The CDR3 length is 16 residues. The trim removed 3 bases at V and 1 base at J, leaving 4 bases unmatched. CDR3 sequence (DNA): TGTGCCAGCAGTTTTGGGCTAGCGGGGAACACCGGGGAGCTGTTTTTT. Its translation is CASSFGLAGNTGELFF.

The table lists this clonotype with a few counts. This rearrangement joins TRBV18 to TRBJ1-2; tentatively, D is TRBD1 (6 bases). CDR1 and CDR2 from the germline V gene are KGHSH and LQKENI. The CDR3 spans 13 residues. V lost 4 bases, J lost 6 bases, and 12 bases lay in between. The CDR3 spells CASSRGQSDGYTF. CDR3 bases: TGTGCCAGCTCACGTGGACAGAGTGATGGCTACACCTTC.

This chain connects TRBV2 to TRBJ1-5; D possibly corresponds to TRBD1 (5 bases). Germline CDR1 SNHLY, CDR2 FYNNEI. The ends were cut back, 10 bases at V and 5 bases at J, with 12 bases in the middle. This CDR3 contains 12 residues. In nucleotides, the CDR3 is TGTGCCACTGGGGGGGGACATCAGCCCCAGCATTTT. This sequence encodes CATGGGHQPQHF.